The 20 T cell receptor beta chains below all came from one sample that was sequenced in a study of T cell repertoires in breast cancer. Primers covering all TCR V genes were used in emulsion RT-PCR on CD8+ T cells. During the second nested PCR, blocking oligonucleotides suppressed genes that were not paired. In TCRdb, the emulsion pairing reads were re-called with MiXCR into one record per CDR3 protein. The table includes about 40,000 distinct CDR3 sequences, about 41% detected once. The source material was CD8+ T cells. Receptors were obtained from a pool of human donors with breast cancer or a healthy control (not recorded which).

V usage is TRBV11-2 and J usage is TRBJ1-1, with no clear D. From germline, CDR1 is SGHAT and CDR2 FQNNGV. This CDR3 region has 12 residues. V lost 0 bases to trimming and J lost 7 bases, with 6 bases between them. The chain's CDR3 is CASSLERGEAFF. The CDR3 nucleotides read TGTGCCAGCAGCTTAGAACGGGGTGAAGCTTTCTTT. Variable domain in full (rest from reference TRBV11-2 and TRBJ1-1): EAGVAQSPRYKIIEKRQSVAFWCNPISGHATLYWYQQILGQGPKLLIQFQNNGVVDDSQLPKDRFSAERLKGVDSTLKIQPAKLEDSAVYLCASSLERGEAFFGQGTRLTVV.

V is TRBV20-1 and J is TRBJ2-3, with TRBD2 matching over 7 bases. This CDR3 spans 16 amino acids. Losses at the gene ends were 3 bases for V and 3 bases for J; bases not matched to a gene: 12. The germline gives CDR1 DFQATT, CDR2 SNEGSKA (reference sequence). The CDR3 spells CSARALPGGLTDTQYF. As DNA, the CDR3 is TGCAGTGCTAGGGCTTTACCGGGAGGTCTGACAGATACGCAGTATTTT.

In its sample, this clonotype was seen a few times. The chain is built from TRBV7-9 and TRBJ2-5; 7 positions agree with TRBD2. CDR3 size: 13 residues. The ends lost 3 bases at V and 5 bases at J; junction bases unmatched: 3. Germline V gene data show CDR1 as SEHNR and CDR2 as FQNEAQ (reference sequence). The CDR3 region is CASSFSGGETQYF. The DNA of the CDR3 is TGTGCCAGCAGCTTCTCGGGAGGTGAGACCCAGTACTTC.

This clonotype was found many times. The chain links TRBV20-1 to TRBJ2-3, with D tentatively TRBD1 (5 bases). CDR3 size: 14 residues. The germline V gene encodes CDR1 DFQATT and CDR2 SNEGSKA (reference sequence). The V end lost 4 bases, the J end lost 0 bases, and 11 bases lay between the germline ends. The CDR3: CSAKQAASTDTQYF. In DNA form, the CDR3 reads TGCAGTGCTAAACAGGCCGCTAGCACAGATACGCAGTATTTT.

Turning to this clonotype: A read error may produce the germline difference seen at one junction end. The genes are TRBV6-6 and TRBJ1-6; 7 nucleotides line up with TRBD1. This CDR3 has 16 residues. Per germline, CDR1 MNHNY and CDR2 SVGAGI (reference sequence). CDR3 coding DNA: TGCGCCAGCACCGACAGGGATAGCGCCCATAATTCACCCCTCCACTTT. It encodes CASTDRDSAHNSPLHF.

In the case of this clonotype: A much larger clone lies one base from this, so it may be a read error. The gene calls are TRBV7-3 and TRBJ2-2; tentative D call: TRBD2 (5 bases). The CDR3 is 15 amino acids. Germline assignment: CDR1 SGHTA and CDR2 FQGTGA. This CDR3 reads CASSLTPSRTGELSF. The CDR3 nucleotides are TGTGCCAGCAGCTTAACCCCCTCGAGGACCGGGGAGCTGTCTTTT.

The V call is TRBV10-3, the J call TRBJ2-5, with TRBD1 matching over 7 bases. The CDR3 contains 16 residues. Germline V gene lookup returns CDR1 ENHRY and CDR2 SYGVKD. The J segment lost 3 bases and the V segment lost 5 bases, leaving 12 bases of the junction unmatched. The CDR3 bases are TGTGCCATCAGTCGTAAACAGGGGTCGGTCGAAGAGACCCAGTACTTC. The encoded protein is CAISRKQGSVEETQYF.

This clonotype was seen only a few times. The chain employs TRBV12-3 or TRBV12-4 and TRBJ1-2; 7 bases are a match to TRBD1. With V trimmed by 6 bases and J by 3 bases, 10 bases remained unmatched. There are 15 residues in the CDR3. This CDR3 is CASSPSTGAYYGYTF. The CDR3 DNA reads TGTGCCAGCAGCCCTAGTACAGGGGCTTACTATGGCTACACCTTC.

This clonotype was seen a few times. V gene TRBV19 combines with J gene TRBJ2-7; weak D call: TRBD1 (6 bases). V dropped 6 bases and J dropped 7 bases, with 16 bases sitting between them. The CDR3 runs to 13 residues. The V gene's germline CDR1 is LNHDA and CDR2 SQIVND (reference sequence). The CDR3 reads CASRNRQDSEQYF. CDR3 nucleotide sequence: TGTGCCAGTAGAAACCGACAGGATTCGGAGCAGTACTTC. Supplemented by reference TRBV19 and TRBJ2-7, the full variable domain reads DGGITQSPKYLFRKEGQNVTLSCEQNLNHDAMYWYRQDPGQGLRLIYYSQIVNDFQKGDIAEGYSVSREKKESFPLTVTSAQKNPTAFYLCASRNRQDSEQYFGPGTRLTVT.

The V and J genes are TRBV6-1 and TRBJ1-6, with 8 nucleotides matching TRBD1. This CDR3 contains 15 residues. Germline CDR1 and CDR2: MNHNS and SASEGT. J lost 7 bases, V lost 7 bases, and 9 bases had no gene match. This chain's CDR3 is CASMRAHRGNSPLHF. DNA for the CDR3: TGTGCCAGCATGAGGGCCCACAGGGGGAATTCACCCCTCCACTTT.

As regards this clonotype: Its ends do not fully match the called genes, so a read error is possible. The chain employs TRBV18 and TRBJ1-5; D ambiguous. Germline V CDR1 and CDR2: KGHSH, LQKENI. The CDR3 loop spans 16 amino acids. The CDR3 DNA follows: TGTGCCAGCTCGCCACCCGGGAGCTATAGCAATCAGCCCCAGCATTTT. Encoded protein: CASSPPGSYSNQPQHF.

As for this clonotype: A much larger clone lies a single base off, so this may be a read error. The genes are TRBV6-1 and TRBJ2-5, with a weak D call TRBD2 (6 bases). The germline gives CDR1 MNHNS, CDR2 SASEGT. The CDR3 covers 16 residues. CDR3 bases: TGTGCCAGCAGTACTTTCGCGGGATCCGGATTGGAGACCCAGTGCTTC. Encoded protein: CASSTFAGSGLETQCF.

This chain links TRBV10-3 with TRBJ1-5; no clear D. Trimming took 6 bases from V and 5 from J, leaving 11 bases between them. Germline V lookup: CDR1 ENHRY, CDR2 SYGVKD. The CDR3 has 13 residues. CDR3 region: CAIRPTGDQPQHF. DNA of the CDR3: TGTGCCATCAGGCCGACGGGTGATCAGCCCCAGCATTTT.

V usage is TRBV5-1 and J usage is TRBJ1-1; D is unclear. Germline V lookup: CDR1 SGHRS, CDR2 YFSETQ. The V end lost 0 bases, the J end lost 3 bases, and 12 bases lay between the germline ends. This CDR3 is built from 15 residues. This CDR3 reads CASSLEAGTYTEAFF. CDR3 bases: TGCGCCAGCAGCTTGGAGGCAGGAACCTACACTGAAGCTTTCTTT.

The chain carries TRBV7-9 and TRBJ1-1, with 7 bases identical to TRBD1. Per the germline V gene, CDR1 is SEHNR and CDR2 is FQNEAQ (reference sequence). V lost 7 bases and J lost 6; bases outside the gene matches: 8. The CDR3 spans 13 residues. The CDR3 sequence: CASTWRQGAEAFF. The CDR3 nucleotides are TGTGCCAGCACCTGGAGACAGGGTGCTGAAGCTTTCTTT.

The chain carries TRBV20-1 and TRBJ2-1; 12 bases are a match to TRBD2. This CDR3 has 15 residues. V lost 6 bases to trimming and J lost 5 bases; unmatched junction nucleotides: 8. Germline loops: CDR1 DFQATT, CDR2 SNEGSKA (reference sequence). The CDR3 region has the DNA TGCAGTGCCAAGAGACTAGCGGGAGCGAACAATGAGCAGTTCTTC. The encoded protein is CSAKRLAGANNEQFF.

This clonotype occurred a few times. CDR3 nucleotides: TGCAGCAGACAGGGGTCCTACAATGAGCAGTTCTTC. Translation gives CSRQGSYNEQFF. The chain is built from TRBV20-1 and TRBJ2-1; 8 nucleotides agree with TRBD1. The CDR3 covers 12 residues. Germline V lookup: CDR1 DFQATT, CDR2 SNEGSKA (reference sequence).

The rearrangement joins TRBV6-2 or TRBV6-3 to TRBJ2-1; D may be TRBD1 or TRBD2 (5 bases each). The V gene's germline CDR1 is MNHEY and CDR2 SVGEGT. CDR3 size: 14 residues. V was pared by 4 bases and J by 6 bases, with 13 bases between. The CDR3 loop is CASSWGRDPNEQFF. DNA of the CDR3: TGTGCCAGCAGTTGGGGCCGGGACCCCAATGAGCAGTTCTTC.

The chain employs TRBV19 and TRBJ1-5; D remains ambiguous. Germline V gives CDR1 LNHDA, CDR2 SQIVND (reference sequence). The V end lost 3 bases, the J end lost 1 base, and 10 bases lay between the germline ends. The CDR3 consists of 15 residues. CDR3 DNA: TGTGCCAGTAGTATTCCCTCGGACAGCAATCAGCCCCAGCATTTT. Amino acid sequence: CASSIPSDSNQPQHF.

On this clonotype itself: It is likely a read error, because the conserved phenylalanine at the end of the CDR3 is missing. V is TRBV10-3 and J is TRBJ2-3; tentatively, D is TRBD2 (6 bases). Trimming took off 5 bases at V and 4 bases at J, with 13 bases between the two ends. CDR3 length: 14 amino acids. CDR1 and CDR2 from the germline V gene are ENHRY and SYGVKD. The CDR3 reads CAISRESRADTQYL. As DNA, the CDR3 is TGTGCCATCAGTCGGGAGTCGCGCGCAGATACGCAGTATCTT.